The clone carrying this T cell receptor (beta chain) was found many times. The sample is drawn from a study of human T cells and chemical hapten exposure. Individual cDNA molecules received unique molecular identifiers in the library. Original processing methods: Across samples, TCR counts had a median of about 93,000 and ranged from roughly 23,224 to 750,000. TCRdb redid the calling of the reads with MiXCR, one entry per CDR3 protein. None of the V and J calls come from the authors' own analysis; TCRdb made them. The table records fewer than 150,000 distinct CDR3 sequences, over 6.5% of them present only once. Unseparated into fractions, whole blood served as the source from which total RNA was extracted. Germline values: CDR1 LGHNA, CDR2 YSLEER. The CDR3 sequence is 15 residues long. After removal of 3 bases from V and 6 bases from J, the junction contained 10 bases not matched to a gene.

The chain uses TRBV4-3 and TRBJ2-7; 8 bases agree with TRBD1. This TCR was recovered from a human donor in good health. Some clones in this sample may be carry-over from other donors' samples. Sequencing used whole blood. The CDR3 reads CASSQTDRGYGEQYF. The CDR3 DNA follows: TGCGCCAGCAGCCAGACCGACAGGGGCTATGGCGAGCAGTACTTC.